These 15 T cell receptor beta chains were all obtained from the same sample, sequenced in a study of shared clonotypes between healthy human individuals (dated by TCRdb to the early 2020s). Library preparation employed the immunoSEQ multiplex PCR assay. Held by TCRdb, this immuneACCESS table contains in-frame sequences only and omits some clones. Under half of the omission traces to an unresolved V gene where checked; the cause of the rest is unknown. The sample table shows over 2 million clones, and 90% to 95% are seen once. The top ten hold 0.1% to 0.15% of the sample. The sequencing input was naive CD4+ T cells sorted from blood. According to the study, the label for this sample's cell subset or site signals: CD45RA+ positively selected. Receptors originate from a man aged 18 to 35 in good health.

Regarding this clone: Other DNA sequences in this sample translate to the same CDR3. J is TRBJ2-3 and V is TRBV9; 9 bases agree with TRBD1. Germline CDR1 and CDR2: SGDLS and YYNGEE. Trimming removed 2 bases from V and 5 bases from J; junction bases left unmatched: 0. The CDR3 covers 13 residues. The CDR3 DNA follows: TGTGCCAGCAGCGTGGACAGGGGAGATACGCAGTATTTT. Protein sequence: CASSVDRGDTQYF. The full variable domain, its missing parts supplied by reference TRBV9 and TRBJ2-3, is DSGVTQTPKHLITATGQRVTLRCSPRSGDLSVYWYQQSLDQGLQFLIQYYNGEERAKGNILERFSAQQFPDLHSELNLSSLELGDSALYFCASSVDRGDTQYFGPGTRLTVL.

CDR3: CASSSARRRVIGYNEQFF. CDR3 nucleotides: TGCGCCAGCAGCTCAGCCCGCCGTCGGGTCATCGGCTACAATGAGCAGTTCTTC. This chain connects TRBV5-1 to TRBJ2-1; D unresolved. The germline CDR1 and CDR2 sequences are SGHRS and YFSETQ. The V gene lost 3 bases and the J gene lost 3 bases, with 22 bases spanning the gap. The CDR3 is made up of 18 amino acids.

CDR3 bases: TGTGCCAGCAGTTACACAAGGTTTGGCTATGGCTACACCTTC. Translation gives CASSYTRFGYGYTF. V is TRBV6-5 and J is TRBJ1-2, with D hard to call. The germline V gene encodes CDR1 MNHEY and CDR2 SVGAGI. The V and J ends lost 2 bases and 4 bases respectively, with 11 bases between them. The CDR3 has 14 amino acids.

The gene calls are TRBV9 and TRBJ2-7; no firm D call. Germline V CDR1 and CDR2: SGDLS, YYNGEE. The CDR3 is 14 amino acids. V was cut by 0 bases and J by 5 bases, with 12 bases left in between. Here the CDR3 DNA reads TGTGCCAGCAGCGTAGATCAAGGGTCGGACGAGCAGTACTTC. Encoded protein: CASSVDQGSDEQYF.

The V gene is TRBV6-1, the J gene TRBJ1-1; D gene unclear. CDR3 size: 14 residues. The germline V gene encodes CDR1 MNHNS and CDR2 SASEGT. The V end lost 4 bases, the J end lost 1 base, and 10 bases lay between the germline ends. The CDR3 region has the DNA TGTGCCAGCAGTGCGACGTCAGGGAACACTGAAGCTTTCTTT. Translating it yields CASSATSGNTEAFF.

The chain employs TRBV19 and TRBJ1-4; 10 bases align to TRBD1. V was clipped by 6 bases and J by 10 bases; unmatched bases: 11. Per germline, CDR1 LNHDA and CDR2 SQIVND (reference sequence). This CDR3 is 15 amino acids long. The DNA of the CDR3 is TGTGCCAGTAGCACATCGGGACAGGGGTTTGGAAAACTGTTTTTT. This sequence encodes CASSTSGQGFGKLFF.

Only a few counts were recorded for this clone. This chain links TRBV30 with TRBJ2-5; tentative D call: TRBD2 (5 bases). This CDR3 has 13 residues. V lost 0 bases, J lost 5 bases, and 10 bases lay in between. The V gene's germline CDR1 is GTSNPN and CDR2 SVGIG (reference sequence). CDR3: CAWSVRRRETQYF. CDR3 nucleotide sequence: TGTGCCTGGAGTGTACGGAGGCGGGAGACCCAGTACTTC.

In its sample, this clone was seen once. This chain links TRBV4-1 with TRBJ2-2, with 11 bases identical to TRBD2. The CDR3 is made up of 16 amino acids. After removal of 4 bases from V and 1 base from J, the junction contained 2 bases not matched to a gene. Germline CDR1 and CDR2: MGHRA and YSYEKL. CDR3 sequence reads: CASSPGLAGNTGELFF. The CDR3 bases are TGCGCCAGCAGCCCCGGACTAGCGGGGAACACCGGGGAGCTGTTTTTT.

The chain employs TRBV11-2 and TRBJ2-7; 12 bases agree with TRBD2. The length of the CDR3 is 16 residues. The V and J ends lost 4 bases and 5 bases, in that order; junction bases with no gene match: 9. Germline values: CDR1 SGHAT, CDR2 FQNNGV. The CDR3 sequence is CASSSTPSGRVDEQYF. The CDR3 bases are TGTGCCAGCAGCTCCACCCCTAGCGGGAGGGTAGACGAGCAGTACTTC.

Points on this clone: Within the sample, other DNA sequences also encode this same CDR3. The CDR3 nucleotides read TGTGCCAGCAGTTACTCTGGTTCTGCAACTAATGAAAAACTGTTTTTT. Amino acids: CASSYSGSATNEKLFF. The J gene is TRBJ1-4, the V gene TRBV6-5, with unresolved D. The ends were cut back, 0 bases at V and 0 bases at J, with 8 bases in the middle. The CDR3 is 16 amino acids. CDR1 and CDR2 (germline): MNHEY, SVGAGI.

The chain combines TRBV7-9 with TRBJ2-2, with D perhaps TRBD2 (6 bases). The germline V gene has CDR1 SEHNR and CDR2 FQNEAQ (reference sequence). The CDR3 consists of 16 residues. The V and J ends lost 5 bases and 2 bases respectively, with 15 bases between them. The CDR3 is CASSIHGGSNTGELFF. The CDR3 nucleotides are TGTGCCAGCAGCATTCATGGGGGGTCTAACACCGGGGAGCTGTTTTTT.

V is TRBV9 and J is TRBJ1-2, with unresolved D. The CDR3 is 14 residues long. Looked up from germline, CDR1 is SGDLS and CDR2 is YYNGEE. The V and J ends lost 0 bases and 6 bases respectively, with 12 bases between them. This CDR3 reads CASSVDGGGHGYTF. The DNA of the CDR3 is TGTGCCAGCAGCGTAGATGGAGGCGGCCATGGCTACACCTTC.

This chain connects TRBV16 to TRBJ2-3, with D maybe TRBD1 (5 bases). The CDR3 spans 14 residues. The V end lost 2 bases, the J end lost 6 bases, and 12 bases lay between the germline ends. Germline CDR1 KGHSY, CDR2 FQNENV. The CDR3 region has the DNA TGTGCCAGCAGCCAACTAAGGGGTGGTGATACGCAGTATTTT. It specifies CASSQLRGGDTQYF. Using reference TRBV16 and TRBJ2-3 for the parts outside the CDR3, the full variable domain is GEEVAQTPKHLVRGEGQKAKLYCAPIKGHSYVFWYQQVLKNEFKFLISFQNENVFDETGMPKERFSAKCLPNSPCSLEIQATKLEDSAVYFCASSQLRGGDTQYFGPGTRLTVL.

The J gene is TRBJ1-1, the V gene TRBV9; 8 bases map to TRBD1. The CDR3 is made up of 14 amino acids. Germline V CDR1 and CDR2: SGDLS, YYNGEE. Trimming cost V 3 bases and J 2 bases; bases outside gene matches: 3. This CDR3 reads CASSAQGANTEAFF. DNA of the CDR3: TGTGCCAGCAGCGCTCAGGGGGCTAACACTGAAGCTTTCTTT. The full variable domain, completed using reference TRBV9 and TRBJ1-1, is DSGVTQTPKHLITATGQRVTLRCSPRSGDLSVYWYQQSLDQGLQFLIQYYNGEERAKGNILERFSAQQFPDLHSELNLSSLELGDSALYFCASSAQGANTEAFFGQGTRLTVV.

The chain has TRBV5-4 and TRBJ2-1, with D perhaps matching TRBD2 (5 bases). Germline CDR1 and CDR2: SGHNT and YYREEE (reference sequence). The CDR3 totals 15 residues. Trimming stripped 2 bases from V and 0 bases from J, with 9 bases between. The CDR3, as DNA: TGTGCCAGCAGCTTTGGGGAGAGCTCCTACAATGAGCAGTTCTTC. Translated: CASSFGESSYNEQFF. The full variable domain, completed using reference TRBV5-4 and TRBJ2-1, is ETGVTQSPTHLIKTRGQQVTLRCSSQSGHNTVSWYQQALGQGPQFIFQYYREEENGRGNFPPRFSGLQFPNYSSELNVNALELDDSALYLCASSFGESSYNEQFFGPGTRLTVL.